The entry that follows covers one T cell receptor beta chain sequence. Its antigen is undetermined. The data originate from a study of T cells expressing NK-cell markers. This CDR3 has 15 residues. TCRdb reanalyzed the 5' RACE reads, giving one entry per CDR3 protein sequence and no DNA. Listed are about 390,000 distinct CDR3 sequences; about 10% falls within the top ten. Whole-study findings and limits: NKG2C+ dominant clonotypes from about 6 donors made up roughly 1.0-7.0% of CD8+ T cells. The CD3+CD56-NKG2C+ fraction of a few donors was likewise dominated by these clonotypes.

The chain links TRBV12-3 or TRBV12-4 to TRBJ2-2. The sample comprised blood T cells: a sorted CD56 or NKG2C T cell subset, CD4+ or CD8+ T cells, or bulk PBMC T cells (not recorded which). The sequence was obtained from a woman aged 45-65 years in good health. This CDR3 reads CASSLIGLGTGELFF.